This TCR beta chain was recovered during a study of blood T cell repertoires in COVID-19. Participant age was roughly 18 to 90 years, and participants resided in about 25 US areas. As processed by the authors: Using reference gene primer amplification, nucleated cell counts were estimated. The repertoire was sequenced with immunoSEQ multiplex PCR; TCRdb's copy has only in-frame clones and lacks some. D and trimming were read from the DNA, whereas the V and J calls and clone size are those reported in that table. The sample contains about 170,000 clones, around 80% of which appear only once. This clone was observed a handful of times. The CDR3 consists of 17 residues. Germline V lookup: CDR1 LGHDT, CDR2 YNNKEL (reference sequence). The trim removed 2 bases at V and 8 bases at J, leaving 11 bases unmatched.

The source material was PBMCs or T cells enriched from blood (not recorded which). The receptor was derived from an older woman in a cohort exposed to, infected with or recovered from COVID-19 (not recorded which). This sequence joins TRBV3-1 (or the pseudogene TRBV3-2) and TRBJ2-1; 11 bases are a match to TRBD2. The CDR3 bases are TGTGCCAGCAGCCAATGGGGTACTAGCGGGAGTCTGTATGAGCAGTTCTTC. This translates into CASSQWGTSGSLYEQFF.